The 23 T cell receptor beta chains below all came from one sample that was sequenced in a study of T cells in lung cancer brain metastases. Clones were sequenced by immunoSEQ multiplex PCR, and TCRdb holds only the in-frame ones, with some missing. The top ten hold 4.5% to 6% of the sample, which has approximately 6,700 clones, 70% to 90% seen once. The source material was tumor tissue from the primary lung tumor. Source of these receptors: a man aged 45-60 years with non-small cell lung cancer.

The gene calls are TRBV10-3 and TRBJ2-3; 7 bases line up with TRBD1. The V gene end was trimmed by 6 bases and the J gene end by 3 bases; junction bases not matched to a gene: 12. Germline-derived CDR1 and CDR2 are ENHRY and SYGVKD. CDR3 length equals 16 residues. The CDR3 region is CAIRVGDSGITDTQYF. As DNA, the CDR3 is TGTGCCATCAGGGTGGGGGACAGCGGAATTACAGATACGCAGTATTTT.

This clone was seen a handful of times. CDR3 protein: CASSQDRRGGPDTQYF. CDR3 DNA sequence: TGTGCCAGCAGCCAAGATCGACGCGGGGGTCCAGATACGCAGTATTTT. This sequence joins TRBV4-2 and TRBJ2-3, with TRBD2 identical over 7 bases. Losses at the gene ends were 0 bases for V and 4 bases for J; bases not matched to a gene: 7. The CDR3 is made up of 16 amino acids. The V gene's germline CDR1 is LGHNA and CDR2 YNFKEQ.

The chain links TRBV9 to TRBJ2-1, with a weak D call TRBD2 (6 bases). Germline values: CDR1 SGDLS, CDR2 YYNGEE. V lost 0 bases and J 9 bases, leaving 10 bases between the germline ends. The length of the CDR3 is 13 residues. CDR3 loop: CASSVGRETEQFF. The DNA of the CDR3 is TGTGCCAGCAGCGTAGGACGGGAGACTGAGCAGTTCTTC.

The chain recombines TRBV19 with TRBJ1-4, with D hard to call. Per the germline V gene, CDR1 is LNHDA and CDR2 is SQIVND (reference sequence). Deletions cut 5 bases from V and 0 bases from J, with 7 bases between. This CDR3 has 14 residues. CDR3 sequence (DNA): TGTGCCAGTAGTTCTTTCGCAACTAATGAAAAACTGTTTTTT. It translates to CASSSFATNEKLFF.

Points on this clone: A much larger clone lies one base from this, so it may be a read error. This sequence joins TRBV9 and TRBJ2-3; TRBD2 matches at 7 bases. CDR3 size: 18 residues. The germline V gene encodes CDR1 SGDLS and CDR2 YYNGEE. Losses at the gene ends were 0 bases for V and 5 bases for J; bases not matched to a gene: 15. The chain's CDR3 is CASSVGTRTQWGKDTQYF. CDR3 sequence (DNA): TGTGCCAGCAGCGTAGGGACTAGAACCCAGTGGGGGAAAGATACGCAGTATTTT.

V usage is TRBV7-8 and J usage is TRBJ1-2, with TRBD1 matching 8 bases. The CDR3 runs 14 residues. Trimming took 5 bases from V and 4 from J; bases not matched to a gene: 6. Germline V CDR1 and CDR2: SGHVS, FQNEAQ. The CDR3 here is CASSRGQGGYGYTF. CDR3 in DNA: TGTGCCAGCAGCCGTGGACAGGGAGGCTATGGCTACACCTTC.

This clone was seen only a few times. Within the sample, other DNA sequences also encode this same CDR3. The rearrangement links TRBV18 to TRBJ2-1; 11 nucleotides match TRBD1. Per germline, CDR1 KGHSH and CDR2 LQKENI. The V gene end was trimmed by 6 bases and the J gene end by 3 bases; junction bases not matched to a gene: 4. The CDR3 extends over 15 amino acids. In nucleotides, the CDR3 is TGTGCCAGCTCGCCTGGGACAGGGGGCTACAATGAGCAGTTCTTC. As protein: CASSPGTGGYNEQFF.

V is TRBV6-5 and J is TRBJ1-4; D remains ambiguous. Trimming cost V 4 bases and J 0 bases, with 9 bases left between them. Germline-derived CDR1 and CDR2 are MNHEY and SVGAGI. The CDR3 contains 15 residues. The CDR3 region is CASSFGRATNEKLFF. In nucleotides, the CDR3 is TGTGCCAGCAGTTTCGGACGGGCAACTAATGAAAAACTGTTTTTT.

This chain uses TRBV5-1 with TRBJ2-7; the match to TRBD1 covers 11 bases. The CDR3 length is 15 residues. V shed 4 bases, J shed 0 bases, and the junction held 3 bases outside the gene matches. CDR1 is SGHRS, CDR2 YFSETQ, per germline. The CDR3 DNA follows: TGCGCCAGCAGCCCCGGGACAGGGGGCTCCTACGAGCAGTACTTC. Translating gives CASSPGTGGSYEQYF.

The chain employs TRBV5-1 and TRBJ2-5; possibly TRBD1 for D (6 bases). V lost 3 bases, J lost 5 bases, and 14 bases lay in between. The CDR3 totals 14 residues. Germline V CDR1 and CDR2: SGHRS, YFSETQ. As DNA, the CDR3 is TGCGCCAGCAGCTCAACAGGGAATAGGGAGACCCAGTACTTC. Protein sequence: CASSSTGNRETQYF.

Regarding this clone: The sample holds other DNA sequences that translate to the same CDR3. The gene calls are TRBV7-9 and TRBJ1-2; no definite D call. Germline CDR1 reads SEHNR; CDR2 reads FQNEAQ (reference sequence). The CDR3 is 14 residues long. V shed 3 bases and J shed 5 bases, with 13 bases lying between them. CDR3 protein: CASSFVGPGYGYTF. The CDR3 DNA reads TGTGCCAGCAGCTTTGTGGGCCCTGGTTATGGCTACACCTTC.

The chain joins TRBV5-1 to TRBJ2-5, with D hard to call. Between the trimmed V and J ends, which lost 0 bases and 2 bases, there was a span of 11 bases. This CDR3 is built from 15 residues. Per germline, CDR1 SGHRS and CDR2 YFSETQ. CDR3 sequence: CASSLGLVAQETQYF. The CDR3 nucleotides read TGCGCCAGCAGCTTGGGTCTAGTGGCTCAAGAGACCCAGTACTTC.

The chain uses TRBV5-1 and TRBJ1-1; 7 bases agree with TRBD1. The CDR3 loop spans 14 amino acids. Germline loops: CDR1 SGHRS, CDR2 YFSETQ. V gave up 0 bases and J gave up 7 bases; unmatched junction bases: 6. The CDR3 spells CASSLGSRDSEAFF. The CDR3 DNA sequence: TGCGCCAGCAGCTTGGGCTCCCGGGACAGTGAAGCTTTCTTT.

In the case of this clone: A much larger clonotype is one base distant, so this may be a read error. The chain employs TRBV7-9 and TRBJ2-3; a weak D match, TRBD2 (5 bases). From germline, CDR1 is SEHNR and CDR2 FQNEAQ (reference sequence). This CDR3 is 13 amino acids long. The CDR3 DNA is TGCGCTGGAGTGGGAGAGAGCACAGATACGCAGTATTTT. Translation gives CAGVGESTDTQYF.

The genes are TRBV19 and TRBJ1-5; a possible D gene is TRBD1 (5 bases). Trimming left V 5 bases short and J 7 bases short, with 15 bases between. The germline CDR1 and CDR2 sequences are LNHDA and SQIVND (reference sequence). The CDR3 extends over 14 amino acids. CDR3 region: CASSLVPEGQPQHF. The CDR3 DNA follows: TGTGCCAGTAGTTTAGTACCCGAGGGGCAGCCCCAGCATTTT.

This chain connects TRBV7-9 to TRBJ1-1; no reliable D call. V lost 4 bases, J lost 4 bases, and 4 bases lay in between. Germline CDR1 SEHNR, CDR2 FQNEAQ (reference sequence). This CDR3 contains 11 residues. The CDR3 DNA follows: TGTGCCAGCAGCTACGCCACTGAAGCTTTCTTT. It yields the protein CASSYATEAFF. Filled out from reference TRBV7-9 and TRBJ1-1, the complete variable domain reads DTGVSQNPRHKITKRGQNVTFRCDPISEHNRLYWYRQTLGQGPEFLTYFQNEAQLEKSRLLSDRFSAERPKGSFSTLEIQRTEQGDSAMYLCASSYATEAFFGQGTRLTVV.

This clone appeared a single time. The chain is built from TRBV7-8 and TRBJ1-4, with 12 bases aligning to TRBD1. With V trimmed by 5 bases and J by 8 bases, 12 bases remained unmatched. Looked up from germline, CDR1 is SGHVS and CDR2 is FQNEAQ. The CDR3 extends over 17 amino acids. The CDR3 bases are TGTGCCAGCAGCCACAGATGGGACAGGGGGCCGAGGGAAAAACTGTTTTTT. It encodes CASSHRWDRGPREKLFF.

J is TRBJ1-2 and V is TRBV19, with 11 bases identical to TRBD1. Germline V gene sequence: CDR1 LNHDA, CDR2 SQIVND (reference sequence). This CDR3 is built from 14 residues. Trimming removed 5 bases from V and 7 bases from J; junction bases left unmatched: 6. CDR3 sequence: CASSLGQGATGYTF. The DNA of the CDR3 is TGTGCCAGTAGTCTCGGACAGGGGGCAACTGGCTACACCTTC.

The V gene is TRBV6-1, the J gene TRBJ1-5; D gene uncertain. V gave up 4 bases and J gave up 9 bases, with 13 bases separating them. This CDR3 contains 13 residues. Germline-derived CDR1 and CDR2 are MNHNS and SASEGT. CDR3 amino acids: CASSVGSGRPQHF. As DNA, the CDR3 is TGTGCCAGCAGTGTGGGATCAGGACGGCCCCAGCATTTT.

The chain recombines TRBV5-1 with TRBJ2-5; 12 bases line up with TRBD2. From germline, CDR1 is SGHRS and CDR2 YFSETQ. This CDR3 comprises 14 residues. After removal of 4 bases from V and 2 bases from J, the junction contained 0 bases not matched to a gene. CDR3 sequence: CASSLAGGQETQYF. The DNA of the CDR3 is TGCGCCAGCAGCCTAGCGGGGGGGCAAGAGACCCAGTACTTC.

The V and J genes are TRBV5-1 and TRBJ2-3, with D maybe TRBD2 (5 bases). The CDR3 contains 15 residues. Trimming shortened V by 0 bases and J by 2 bases, and 10 bases separated the two germline ends. The germline V gene encodes CDR1 SGHRS and CDR2 YFSETQ. Here the CDR3 DNA reads TGCGCCAGCAGCTTGGAGGACTCCCACACAGATACGCAGTATTTT. As protein: CASSLEDSHTDTQYF.

Remarks on this clone: An end of the junction does not agree with germline; a read error may underlie this. V gene TRBV5-1 combines with J gene TRBJ1-6; D is undetermined. Germline V gives CDR1 SGHRS, CDR2 YFSETQ. The CDR3 sequence is 17 residues long. CDR3 amino acids: CASSLAPPSSYNSPLHF. CDR3 coding DNA: TGCGCCAGTAGCTTGGCCCCACCGAGCTCCTATAATTCACCCCTCCACTTT.

CDR3 coding DNA: TGCAGCGTTGGAACAGGAGTCCACGAGCAGTACTTC. This translates into CSVGTGVHEQYF. The chain recombines TRBV29-1 with TRBJ2-7, with a tentative D call TRBD1 (5 bases). Germline CDR1 reads SQVTM; CDR2 reads ANQGSEA. V was shortened by 4 bases and J by 5 bases, with 12 bases between the two germline ends. The CDR3 covers 12 residues.